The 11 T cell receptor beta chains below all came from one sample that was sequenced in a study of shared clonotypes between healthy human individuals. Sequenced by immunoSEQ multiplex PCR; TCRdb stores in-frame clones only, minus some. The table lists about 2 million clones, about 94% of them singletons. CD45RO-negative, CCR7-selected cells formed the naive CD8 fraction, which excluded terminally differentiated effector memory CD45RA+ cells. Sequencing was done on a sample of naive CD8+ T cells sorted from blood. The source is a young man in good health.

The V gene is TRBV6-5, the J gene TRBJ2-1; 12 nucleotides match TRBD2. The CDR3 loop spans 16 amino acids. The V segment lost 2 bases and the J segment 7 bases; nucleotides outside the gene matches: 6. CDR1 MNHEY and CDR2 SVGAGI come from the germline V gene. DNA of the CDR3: TGTGCCAGCAGTTACGGACTAGCGGGATGGGTGAATGAGCAGTTCTTC. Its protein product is CASSYGLAGWVNEQFF.

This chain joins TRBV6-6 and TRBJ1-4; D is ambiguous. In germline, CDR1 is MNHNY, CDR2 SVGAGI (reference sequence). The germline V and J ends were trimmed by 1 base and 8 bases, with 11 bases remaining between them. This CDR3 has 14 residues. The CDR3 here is CASSYLGGVEKLFF. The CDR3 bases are TGTGCCAGCAGTTACTTGGGAGGTGTGGAAAAACTGTTTTTT.

CDR3 protein: CASSAGLGESQETQYF. For the CDR3, the DNA is TGTGCCAGCAGCGCGGGACTAGGAGAGTCGCAAGAGACCCAGTACTTC. The genes are TRBV9 and TRBJ2-5; TRBD2 matches at 8 bases. Germline trimming cut 3 bases from V and 2 bases from J; bases unmatched to any gene: 9. Germline values: CDR1 SGDLS, CDR2 YYNGEE. The CDR3 contains 16 residues. Full variable domain (outside the CDR3, taken from reference TRBV9 and TRBJ2-5): DSGVTQTPKHLITATGQRVTLRCSPRSGDLSVYWYQQSLDQGLQFLIQYYNGEERAKGNILERFSAQQFPDLHSELNLSSLELGDSALYFCASSAGLGESQETQYFGPGTRLLVL.

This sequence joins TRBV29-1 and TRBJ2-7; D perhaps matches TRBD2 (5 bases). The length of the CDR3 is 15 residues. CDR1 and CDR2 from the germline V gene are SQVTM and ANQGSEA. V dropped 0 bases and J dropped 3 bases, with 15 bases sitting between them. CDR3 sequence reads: CSVEDWSGAFYEQYF. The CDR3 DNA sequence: TGCAGCGTTGAAGATTGGAGCGGAGCCTTCTACGAGCAGTACTTC.

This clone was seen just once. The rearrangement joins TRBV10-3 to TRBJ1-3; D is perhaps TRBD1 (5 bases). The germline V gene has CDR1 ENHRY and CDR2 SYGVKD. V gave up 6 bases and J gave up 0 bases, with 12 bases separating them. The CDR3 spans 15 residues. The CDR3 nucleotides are TGTGCCATCAGCGATACAGGACTCTCTGGAAACACCATATATTTT. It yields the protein CAISDTGLSGNTIYF.

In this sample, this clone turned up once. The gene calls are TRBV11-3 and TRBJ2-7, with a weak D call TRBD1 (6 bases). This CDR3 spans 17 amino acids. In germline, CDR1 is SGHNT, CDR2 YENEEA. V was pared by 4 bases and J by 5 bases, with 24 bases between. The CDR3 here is CASSSIRNRDKAHEQYF. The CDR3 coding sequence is TGTGCCAGCAGCTCAATACGAAACAGGGATAAGGCCCACGAGCAGTACTTC.

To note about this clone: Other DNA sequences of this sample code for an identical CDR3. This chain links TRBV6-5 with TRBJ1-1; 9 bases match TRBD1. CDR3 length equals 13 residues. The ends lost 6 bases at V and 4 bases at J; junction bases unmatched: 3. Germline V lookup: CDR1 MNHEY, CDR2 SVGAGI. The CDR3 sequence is CASSPDRGTEAFF. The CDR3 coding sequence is TGTGCCAGCAGCCCGGACAGGGGCACTGAAGCTTTCTTT.

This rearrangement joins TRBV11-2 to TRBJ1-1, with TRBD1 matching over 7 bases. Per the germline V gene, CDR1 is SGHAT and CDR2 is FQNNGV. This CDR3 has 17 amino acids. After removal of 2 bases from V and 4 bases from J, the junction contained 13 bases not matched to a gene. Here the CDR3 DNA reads TGTGCCAGCAGCTTATGGCCAGGACAGGCGGATTTCACTGAAGCTTTCTTT. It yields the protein CASSLWPGQADFTEAFF.

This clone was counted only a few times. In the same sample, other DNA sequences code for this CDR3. The CDR3 spells CASSHPRDTEAFF. In DNA, the CDR3 is TGTGCCAGCAGCCATCCCAGGGACACTGAAGCTTTCTTT. This chain joins TRBV7-9 and TRBJ1-1, with a tentative D call TRBD1 (5 bases). Per germline, CDR1 SEHNR and CDR2 FQNEAQ (reference sequence). Trimming removed 5 bases from V and 3 bases from J, with 10 bases in between. This CDR3 has 13 amino acids.

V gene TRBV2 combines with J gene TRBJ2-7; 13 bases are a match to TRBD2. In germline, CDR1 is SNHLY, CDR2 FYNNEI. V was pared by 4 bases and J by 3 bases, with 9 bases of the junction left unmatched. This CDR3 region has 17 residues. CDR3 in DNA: TGTGCCAGCAGTGTACTAGCGGGGGGGCACCCTTTCTACGAGCAGTACTTC. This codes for CASSVLAGGHPFYEQYF.

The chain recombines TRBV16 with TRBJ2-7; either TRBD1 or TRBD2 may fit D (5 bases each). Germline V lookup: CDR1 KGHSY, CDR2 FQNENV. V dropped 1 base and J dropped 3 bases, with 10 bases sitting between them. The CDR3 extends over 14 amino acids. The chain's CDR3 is CASSQLPGSYEQYF. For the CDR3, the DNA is TGTGCCAGCAGCCAATTGCCAGGGAGCTACGAGCAGTACTTC.